Listed here are 24 T cell receptor beta chains from one sample, sequenced in a study of T-cell reconstitution after alpha-beta-depleted transplantation in children. For TCRbeta, the library was prepared with unique molecular identifiers. TCRdb processed the PCR reads anew with MiXCR; each CDR3 protein has one entry. The sample carries around 300,000 distinct CDR3 sequences, over 9% recorded once. The sample consisted of PBMCs, taken before TCRalphabeta/CD19-depleted stem cell transplant. The receptors were sampled from a boy less than two years old with acute myeloid leukemia, due to receive a stem cell transplant.

As for this clonotype: A single base separates this from a much larger clone, so it may be a read error. The chain employs TRBV12-3 or TRBV12-4 and TRBJ2-5; D remains unclear. Trimming took 5 bases from V and 5 from J, leaving 12 bases between them. This CDR3 region has 13 residues. The CDR3 bases are TGTGCCAGCAGTACTCGACTGAGGGAGACCCAGTACTTC. It translates to CASSTRLRETQYF.

This clonotype was detected a few times. This chain joins TRBV20-1 and TRBJ2-5; 9 bases agree with TRBD2. Per germline, CDR1 DFQATT and CDR2 SNEGSKA (reference sequence). The CDR3 totals 13 residues. V was pared by 4 bases and J by 5 bases, with 5 bases of the junction left unmatched. The CDR3: CSAKAGGTETQYF. The CDR3 nucleotides read TGCAGTGCTAAAGCGGGGGGAACGGAGACCCAGTACTTC.

Concerning this clonotype: This may come from a read error, since a much larger clone is one base off. The CDR3 nucleotides are TGTGCCAGCAGGGACAGGGTGCCGAATCAGCCCCAGCATTTT. Translating gives CASRDRVPNQPQHF. The chain is built from TRBV6-1 and TRBJ1-5, with TRBD1 identical over 8 bases. V shed 6 bases and J 4 bases; nucleotides not matched to a gene: 5. Per germline, CDR1 MNHNS and CDR2 SASEGT. The CDR3 extends over 14 amino acids.

At least ten counts were recorded for this clonotype. The rearrangement uses TRBV5-5 and TRBJ2-5, with D possibly being TRBD2 (6 bases). From germline, CDR1 is SGHKS and CDR2 YYEKEE (reference sequence). V lost 0 bases and J 0 bases, leaving 6 bases between the germline ends. The CDR3 loop spans 14 amino acids. The CDR3 DNA reads TGTGCCAGCAGCTTGGTAGCGGACCAAGAGACCCAGTACTTC. Its protein product is CASSLVADQETQYF.

This chain connects TRBV7-2 to TRBJ2-7; 7 nucleotides line up with TRBD1. Germline V gene sequence: CDR1 SGHTA, CDR2 FQGNSA. The V segment lost 5 bases and the J segment 1 base; nucleotides outside the gene matches: 5. The CDR3 consists of 14 residues. The chain's CDR3 is CASSRGGGSYEQYF. The CDR3 DNA follows: TGTGCCAGCAGCCGAGGGGGCGGGTCCTACGAGCAGTACTTC.

This clonotype was observed many times. This rearrangement joins TRBV6-5 to TRBJ2-7; D remains ambiguous. CDR1 is MNHEY, CDR2 SVGAGI, per germline. This CDR3 region has 14 residues. V lost 2 bases to trimming and J lost 1 base, with 9 bases between them. The CDR3 DNA sequence: TGTGCCAGCAGTTACGTCTGGCGGTCCTACGAGCAGTACTTC. Translated, it gives CASSYVWRSYEQYF.

This rearrangement joins TRBV4-3 to TRBJ1-3; weak D call: TRBD1 (5 bases). Germline V gene data show CDR1 as LGHNA and CDR2 as YSLEER. Trimming removed 3 bases from V and 11 bases from J, with 8 bases in between. CDR3 size: 11 residues. The CDR3 sequence: CASSQGLSIYF. CDR3 DNA sequence: TGCGCCAGCAGCCAGGGGCTTTCCATATATTTT.

This clonotype was seen only a few times. The rearrangement joins TRBV5-6 to TRBJ2-7, with TRBD1 matching 8 bases. The CDR3 consists of 14 residues. Trimming cost V 5 bases and J 2 bases; bases outside gene matches: 6. Germline CDR1 is SGHDT and CDR2 is YYEEEE. The DNA for the CDR3 is TGTGCCAGCAGGCTGACAGGGGAGGCCTACGAGCAGTACTTC. This codes for CASRLTGEAYEQYF.

The sample holds a few counts of this clonotype. The rearrangement joins TRBV6-5 to TRBJ2-5, with D unresolved. Germline values: CDR1 MNHEY, CDR2 SVGAGI. The CDR3 has 13 residues. With 2 bases removed from V and 5 bases from J, the gap between germline ends came to 9 bases. Here the CDR3 reads CASSYGFGETQYF. CDR3 nucleotide sequence: TGTGCCAGCAGTTACGGTTTTGGGGAGACCCAGTACTTC.

This clonotype was seen ten or more times. The CDR3 DNA sequence: TGTGCCAGCAGTTTAGAGGGTGGAAACACCATATATTTT. It codes for CASSLEGGNTIYF. The chain couples TRBV12-3 or TRBV12-4 to TRBJ1-3; no definite D call. CDR3 length: 13 amino acids. The V gene lost 1 base and the J gene lost 3 bases, with 4 bases spanning the gap.

This clonotype showed up many times. The chain joins TRBV7-3 to TRBJ2-1; D remains ambiguous. The germline CDR1 and CDR2 sequences are SGHTA and FQGTGA. This CDR3 contains 15 residues. The ends were cut back, 0 bases at V and 3 bases at J, with 9 bases in the middle. CDR3 in amino acids: CASSLTRAGYNEQFF. CDR3 coding DNA: TGTGCCAGCAGCTTAACTAGGGCCGGCTACAATGAGCAGTTCTTC.

A word on this clonotype: A read error may be the cause here, since a much bigger clone is one base away. This CDR3 is CASSVDTGYGYTF. In DNA, the CDR3 is TGTGCCAGCAGCGTTGACACGGGTTATGGCTACACCTTC. V gene TRBV27 combines with J gene TRBJ1-2; D is unclear. The CDR3 consists of 13 residues. In germline, CDR1 is MNHEY, CDR2 SMNVEV (reference sequence). The V end lost 6 bases, the J end lost 5 bases, and 13 bases lay between the germline ends.

There are a few counts of this clonotype. This sequence joins TRBV2 and TRBJ1-5; 7 bases agree with TRBD1. Trimming cost V 6 bases and J 3 bases; bases outside gene matches: 8. The CDR3 totals 15 residues. Germline V CDR1 and CDR2: SNHLY, FYNNEI. CDR3 nucleotide sequence: TGTGCCAGCAGGGGCCGGGACAGCCTCAATCAGCCCCAGCATTTT. Protein sequence: CASRGRDSLNQPQHF.

This clonotype showed up many times. This chain joins TRBV9 and TRBJ2-1, with TRBD1 matching 9 bases. From germline, CDR1 is SGDLS and CDR2 YYNGEE. This CDR3 region has 15 residues. With 3 bases clipped from V and 2 bases from J, the junction kept 3 bases outside the gene matches. Here the CDR3 reads CASSAGTGTYNEQFF. CDR3 DNA: TGTGCCAGCAGCGCAGGGACAGGGACCTACAATGAGCAGTTCTTC.

The table lists this clonotype with many counts. V is TRBV5-4 and J is TRBJ1-4, with D unclear. Trimming removed 4 bases from V and 8 bases from J, with 21 bases in between. The CDR3 contains 16 residues. The V gene's germline CDR1 is SGHNT and CDR2 YYREEE (reference sequence). This chain's CDR3 is CASSRISSERNEKLFF. The CDR3 DNA sequence: TGTGCCAGCAGCCGCATCTCGTCGGAAAGGAACGAAAAACTGTTTTTT.

Ten or more counts support this clonotype. The chain employs TRBV11-2 and TRBJ1-2; no clear D gene. V lost 6 bases and J 4 bases, leaving 12 bases between the germline ends. CDR1 SGHAT and CDR2 FQNNGV come from the germline V gene. This CDR3 has 13 residues. CDR3 protein: CASSPGSSYGYTF. The CDR3 DNA sequence: TGTGCCAGCAGTCCCGGGAGCTCCTATGGCTACACCTTC.

This clonotype has a handful of counts. The chain is built from TRBV29-1 and TRBJ2-1, with a weak D call TRBD1 (5 bases). Germline V gene lookup returns CDR1 SQVTM and CDR2 ANQGSEA. CDR3 length equals 13 residues. The V end lost 5 bases, the J end lost 5 bases, and 13 bases lay between the germline ends. The CDR3 nucleotides read TGCAGCGTTAAGGCAGGGCCAAACAATGAGCAGTTCTTC. This sequence encodes CSVKAGPNNEQFF.

V is TRBV29-1 and J is TRBJ2-7; TRBD2 is a possible D gene (5 bases). Trimming removed 5 bases at V and 9 bases at J, with 20 bases between. CDR1 is SQVTM and CDR2 is ANQGSEA in the germline V gene. This CDR3 comprises 13 residues. The CDR3 DNA reads TGCAGCGTTCGAGCGGACGGCCGCTCGGGGCAGTACTTC. The encoded protein is CSVRADGRSGQYF.

The sample holds many counts of this clonotype. The chain links TRBV7-9 to TRBJ2-3; TRBD1 matches 9 bases. Trimming removed 1 base from V and 3 bases from J; junction bases left unmatched: 2. Looked up from germline, CDR1 is SEHNR and CDR2 is FQNEAQ (reference sequence). The length of the CDR3 is 15 residues. The CDR3 spells CASSLGQGETDTQYF. The CDR3 nucleotides are TGTGCCAGCAGCTTAGGACAGGGGGAGACAGATACGCAGTATTTT.

The chain links TRBV20-1 to TRBJ2-1, with D uncertain. The V end lost 0 bases, the J end lost 0 bases, and 12 bases lay between the germline ends. There are 16 residues in the CDR3. CDR1 is DFQATT, CDR2 SNEGSKA, per germline (reference sequence). This CDR3 is CSARDRRFSSYNEQFF. The CDR3 coding sequence is TGCAGTGCTAGAGATCGTCGGTTTAGCTCCTACAATGAGCAGTTCTTC.

This clonotype appeared a few times. The chain recombines TRBV27 with TRBJ2-7; D is ambiguous. Looked up from germline, CDR1 is MNHEY and CDR2 is SMNVEV (reference sequence). CDR3 length: 13 amino acids. The germline V and J ends were trimmed by 5 bases and 2 bases, with 10 bases remaining between them. The CDR3 DNA sequence: TGTGCCAGCAGTGCCTCAAGTACCTACGAGCAGTACTTC. It is translated as CASSASSTYEQYF.

At least ten counts were recorded for this clonotype. This chain uses TRBV7-9 with TRBJ2-3; 7 bases are shared with TRBD1. V dropped 5 bases and J dropped 3; count of bases not matched to a gene: 8. The CDR3 is 15 residues long. Germline V gene data show CDR1 as SEHNR and CDR2 as FQNEAQ (reference sequence). The CDR3: CASSPDRVWTDTQYF. Written as DNA, the CDR3 is TGTGCCAGCAGCCCTGACAGGGTCTGGACAGATACGCAGTATTTT.

This clonotype was counted at least ten times. This chain uses TRBV20-1 with TRBJ1-2; tentative D call: TRBD1 (5 bases). Trimming removed 6 bases at V and 8 bases at J, with 13 bases between. Germline lookup yields CDR1 DFQATT and CDR2 SNEGSKA (reference sequence). The CDR3 spans 11 residues. The CDR3, as DNA: TGCAGTGCGGGGGGGTTTCGAGGCTACACCTTC. Its protein is CSAGGFRGYTF.

This clonotype was counted ten times or more. J is TRBJ2-2 and V is TRBV12-3 or TRBV12-4, with 8 positions matching TRBD2. The V segment lost 3 bases and the J segment 9 bases; nucleotides outside the gene matches: 6. The length of the CDR3 is 14 residues. In DNA form, the CDR3 reads TGTGCCAGCAGTTTGCGGGGGGCGGGACGGGAGCTGTTTTTT. Translating gives CASSLRGAGRELFF.